These 24 T cell receptor beta chains were all obtained from the same sample, sequenced in a study of CD4+ T cells in melanoma. The table came from immunoSEQ multiplex PCR; TCRdb's copy has only in-frame clones and leaves some out. The table records 15,000 to 20,000 clones, about four fifths of them present only once. What was sequenced was cells from a culture (not recorded whether cultured in vitro). These receptors came from a human donor with melanoma.

V and J are TRBV5-6 and TRBJ2-7; D may correspond to TRBD1 or TRBD2 (5 bases each). Germline CDR1 SGHDT, CDR2 YYEEEE. The CDR3 spans 14 residues. V was shortened by 4 bases and J by 2 bases, with 13 bases between the two germline ends. CDR3 region: CASSPGTDTYEQYF. The CDR3 DNA reads TGTGCCAGCAGCCCCGGGACGGACACCTACGAGCAGTACTTC.

This clone showed up just once. This sequence joins TRBV23-1 and TRBJ2-2, with 8 bases aligning to TRBD2. TRBV23-1 falls under the ORF class, with uncertain function. V was clipped by 5 bases and J by 1 base; unmatched bases: 15. The CDR3 spans 19 residues. CDR3 DNA sequence: TGCGCCAGCAGTAAGGGTTGCAGGGCGGGGGGTGAGAACACCGGGGAGCTGTTTTTT. Its protein product is CASSKGCRAGGENTGELFF.

V and J are TRBV6-1 and TRBJ2-7; D possibly corresponds to TRBD2 (6 bases). V lost 0 bases and J 3 bases, leaving 9 bases between the germline ends. The CDR3 loop spans 14 amino acids. The germline gives CDR1 MNHNS, CDR2 SASEGT. The CDR3 is CASSEAVRGYEQYF. In DNA, the CDR3 is TGTGCCAGCAGTGAAGCGGTGCGGGGCTACGAGCAGTACTTC.

V and J are TRBV6-6 and TRBJ1-1, with 7 positions matching TRBD1. The V and J ends lost 5 bases and 4 bases, in that order; junction bases with no gene match: 4. The CDR3 covers 13 residues. Germline CDR1 reads MNHNY; CDR2 reads SVGAGI (reference sequence). CDR3 region: CASSQRQGTEAFF. DNA of the CDR3: TGTGCCAGCAGTCAGAGACAGGGCACTGAAGCTTTCTTT.

Only a few counts were recorded for this clone. The V gene is TRBV11-1, the J gene TRBJ1-1; D not resolved. The CDR3 sequence is 17 residues long. In germline, CDR1 is SGHAT, CDR2 FQDESV (reference sequence). Trimming removed 1 base from V and 5 bases from J, with 20 bases in between. CDR3 sequence reads: CASSLGRGGKRSTEAFF. CDR3 bases: TGTGCCAGCAGCTTAGGCCGGGGAGGGAAACGTAGTACTGAAGCTTTCTTT.

The chain carries TRBV5-4 and TRBJ2-3; either TRBD1 or TRBD2 may supply D (5 bases each). The germline V gene encodes CDR1 SGHNT and CDR2 YYREEE (reference sequence). The germline V and J ends were trimmed by 1 base and 0 bases, with 12 bases remaining between them. The CDR3 spans 16 residues. The CDR3, as DNA: TGTGCCAGCAGCTTGCCGGGGCGATCTAGCACAGATACGCAGTATTTT. Translation: CASSLPGRSSTDTQYF.

A word on this clone: The sample holds other DNA sequences that translate to the same CDR3. The V gene is TRBV15, the J gene TRBJ2-5; D unresolved. The V gene's germline CDR1 is LNHNV and CDR2 YYDKDF (reference sequence). The CDR3 is 14 residues long. The germline V and J ends were trimmed by 0 bases and 2 bases, with 7 bases remaining between them. In nucleotides, the CDR3 is TGTGCCACCAGCAGAGACGCCGGGCAAGAGACCCAGTACTTC. Translated, it gives CATSRDAGQETQYF.

The chain combines TRBV30 with TRBJ1-4; 7 nucleotides match TRBD1. The V gene end was trimmed by 2 bases and the J gene end by 8 bases; junction bases not matched to a gene: 5. The germline V gene has CDR1 GTSNPN and CDR2 SVGIG (reference sequence). This CDR3 comprises 13 residues. The CDR3 reads CAWSKQGGEKLFF. CDR3 nucleotides: TGTGCCTGGAGTAAGCAGGGGGGGGAAAAACTGTTTTTT.

The chain has TRBV6-5 and TRBJ1-5, with 7 bases fitting TRBD1. V trimming: 6 bases; J trimming: 7 bases; junction bases outside the gene matches: 6. Germline V CDR1 and CDR2: MNHEY, SVGAGI. This CDR3 has 13 amino acids. The CDR3, as DNA: TGTGCCAGCAGCCTGACAGGGAGGCAGCCCCAGCATTTT. Translating gives CASSLTGRQPQHF.

The J gene is TRBJ1-5, the V gene TRBV6-5, with 8 bases aligning to TRBD1. CDR3 length: 14 residues. Trimming at V came to 4 bases and at J to 5 bases, leaving 4 bases not matched to a gene. CDR1 and CDR2 (germline): MNHEY, SVGAGI. The DNA of the CDR3 is TGTGCCAGCAGTTGGGACAGGTACGATCAGCCCCAGCATTTT. Amino acids: CASSWDRYDQPQHF.

The gene calls are TRBV30 and TRBJ1-3; 9 bases are a match to TRBD1. Germline assignment: CDR1 GTSNPN and CDR2 SVGIG (reference sequence). With V trimmed by 3 bases and J by 0 bases, 12 bases remained unmatched. This CDR3 region has 18 residues. This chain's CDR3 is CAWSVTDRGLSSGNTIYF. CDR3 DNA: TGTGCCTGGAGCGTAACGGACAGGGGTTTGAGCTCTGGAAACACCATATATTTT. Together with reference TRBV30 and TRBJ1-3, the CDR3 gives the full variable domain: SQTIHQWPATLVQPVGSPLSLECTVEGTSNPNLYWYRQAAGRGLQLLFYSVGIGQISSEVPQNLSASRPQDRQFILSSKKLLLSDSGFYLCAWSVTDRGLSSGNTIYFGEGSWLTVV.

The chain carries TRBV5-5 and TRBJ2-1, with a tentative D call TRBD2 (7 bases). There are 13 residues in the CDR3. Germline V gene data show CDR1 as SGHKS and CDR2 as YYEKEE (reference sequence). Trimming shortened V by 4 bases and J by 10 bases, and 15 bases separated the two germline ends. CDR3 DNA sequence: TGTGCCAGCAGCCGGGCGGGGGCAGAAGAGCAGTTCTTC. Translation gives CASSRAGAEEQFF. The full variable domain, rest sourced from reference TRBV5-5 and TRBJ2-1, is DAGVTQSPTHLIKTRGQQVTLRCSPISGHKSVSWYQQVLGQGPQFIFQYYEKEERGRGNFPDRFSARQFPNYSSELNVNALLLGDSALYLCASSRAGAEEQFFGPGTRLTVL.

This rearrangement joins TRBV27 to TRBJ1-2; a possible D gene is TRBD1 (5 bases). CDR1 MNHEY and CDR2 SMNVEV come from the germline V gene (reference sequence). There are 12 residues in the CDR3. The germline V and J ends were trimmed by 3 bases and 6 bases, with 8 bases remaining between them. For the CDR3, the DNA is TGTGCCAGCAGTTTGACGGGGCATGGCTACACCTTC. Translation gives CASSLTGHGYTF.

A word on this clone: Other DNA sequences in this specimen translate into the identical CDR3. This chain uses TRBV5-1 with TRBJ2-5; TRBD2 matches 11 bases. This CDR3 contains 14 residues. J gave up 4 bases and V 2 bases, and 1 base lay outside the gene matches. Germline V gene lookup returns CDR1 SGHRS and CDR2 YFSETQ. CDR3 sequence reads: CASSFSGGAETQYF. The CDR3 nucleotides read TGCGCCAGCAGCTTTAGCGGGGGGGCAGAGACCCAGTACTTC.

The chain has TRBV29-1 and TRBJ1-2, with D tentatively TRBD1 (6 bases). Germline V gives CDR1 SQVTM, CDR2 ANQGSEA. Trimming left V 7 bases short and J 10 bases short, with 19 bases between. This CDR3 comprises 12 residues. The CDR3 reads CSARSDEGDYTF. The CDR3 region has the DNA TGCAGCGCCCGATCGGACGAGGGGGACTACACCTTC.

The gene calls are TRBV5-1 and TRBJ2-6; D is uncertain. The CDR3 consists of 14 residues. CDR1 SGHRS and CDR2 YFSETQ come from the germline V gene. V was pared by 4 bases and J by 0 bases, with 5 bases between. CDR3 in amino acids: CASSTSSGANVLTF. The CDR3 nucleotides read TGCGCCAGCAGCACTTCCTCTGGGGCCAACGTCCTGACTTTC.

This chain connects TRBV7-9 to TRBJ2-1, with D tentatively TRBD2 (5 bases). Trimming stripped 5 bases from V and 4 bases from J, with 15 bases between. The CDR3 is made up of 15 amino acids. Per the germline V gene, CDR1 is SEHNR and CDR2 is FQNEAQ (reference sequence). For the CDR3, the DNA is TGTGCCAGCAGCCCCGGGCAGGACTGGTACAATGAGCAGTTCTTC. Translating it yields CASSPGQDWYNEQFF.

V is TRBV4-1 and J is TRBJ2-1; D tentatively fits TRBD1 or TRBD2 (5 bases each). The CDR3 sequence is 17 residues long. V was pared by 1 base and J by 2 bases, with 15 bases between. The V gene's germline CDR1 is MGHRA and CDR2 YSYEKL. The CDR3, as DNA: TGCGCCAGCAGCCAAGGGGGTCTGGGGACGGCCTACAATGAGCAGTTCTTC. Translating it yields CASSQGGLGTAYNEQFF.

The rearrangement joins TRBV7-3 to TRBJ2-7; TRBD1 agrees at 7 bases. There are 15 residues in the CDR3. V trimming: 3 bases; J trimming: 2 bases; junction bases outside the gene matches: 7. Germline lookup yields CDR1 SGHTA and CDR2 FQGTGA. The CDR3 spells CASSFNRGPTYEQYF. As DNA, the CDR3 is TGTGCCAGCAGCTTTAACAGGGGACCAACCTACGAGCAGTACTTC.

The V and J genes are TRBV30 and TRBJ1-2; D is unresolved. The CDR3 totals 14 residues. Germline-derived CDR1 and CDR2 are GTSNPN and SVGIG (reference sequence). V was shortened by 0 bases and J by 5 bases, with 13 bases between the two germline ends. CDR3: CAWSVKAGGYGYTF. In DNA form, the CDR3 reads TGTGCCTGGAGTGTAAAGGCAGGCGGGTATGGCTACACCTTC. Supplemented by reference TRBV30 and TRBJ1-2, the full variable domain reads SQTIHQWPATLVQPVGSPLSLECTVEGTSNPNLYWYRQAAGRGLQLLFYSVGIGQISSEVPQNLSASRPQDRQFILSSKKLLLSDSGFYLCAWSVKAGGYGYTFGSGTRLTVV.

This sequence joins TRBV4-1 and TRBJ1-2; the D gene is possibly TRBD1 (6 bases). The CDR3 spans 20 residues. CDR1 MGHRA and CDR2 YSYEKL come from the germline V gene. V lost 4 bases, J lost 4 bases, and 31 bases lay in between. CDR3 bases: TGCGCCAGCAGCCTGAGGACAGAAAGTGAGAGTCGGGGGTCACGCTATGGCTACACCTTC. This encodes CASSLRTESESRGSRYGYTF.

This chain connects TRBV11-1 to TRBJ2-1; a weak D match, TRBD2 (6 bases). The germline gives CDR1 SGHAT, CDR2 FQDESV (reference sequence). This CDR3 region has 16 residues. V was trimmed by 5 bases and J by 0 bases, leaving 14 bases between them. CDR3 sequence: CASSPRDSSSYNEQFF. CDR3 DNA: TGTGCCAGCAGCCCCAGGGACTCGAGCTCCTACAATGAGCAGTTCTTC.

The chain carries TRBV7-8 and TRBJ1-2; tentative D call: TRBD1 (6 bases). Deletions cut 5 bases from V and 14 bases from J, with 21 bases between. This CDR3 comprises 13 residues. Germline V gene sequence: CDR1 SGHVS, CDR2 FQNEAQ. The CDR3 reads CASSGQGTGFVTF. In DNA form, the CDR3 reads TGTGCCAGCAGCGGGCAGGGGACCGGGTTTGTGACCTTC.

This clone was seen only once. The gene calls are TRBV5-1 and TRBJ2-2; TRBD2 matches 7 bases. CDR3 length: 16 residues. The germline CDR1 and CDR2 sequences are SGHRS and YFSETQ. Trimming removed 0 bases from V and 1 base from J; junction bases left unmatched: 3. In nucleotides, the CDR3 is TGCGCCAGCAGCTTGGATCCTAGCGGGAACACCGGGGAGCTGTTTTTT. Its translation is CASSLDPSGNTGELFF.